A selection of T cell receptor beta chains follows, all from one sample in a study of cytomegalovirus exposure and HLA in healthy donors. Profiling relied on immunoSEQ multiplex PCR, and the TCRdb table lists in-frame clones only, not all of them. The sample has approximately 190,000 clones, around 82% seen once. Sequences were obtained from PBMCs. These receptor sequences come from a young woman in good health and CMV-seropositive. Both conserved end residues are part of each CDR3. The order of the fields is clone size, D gene, J gene, V gene, CDR3 DNA, CDR3 protein. The D gene is left open where the match is weak. For some rows the clone size is stated as once, few or many, or as a class when expanded; others skip it.

clone_size: NA; d_call: NA; j_call: TRBJ2-1; v_call: TRBV4-3; cdr3_nt: TGCGCCAGCAGCCCACACCGGGACATAGACAATGAGCAGTTCTTC; cdr3_aa: CASSPHRDIDNEQFF
clone_size: few; d_call: TRBD1; j_call: TRBJ1-2; v_call: TRBV7-2; cdr3_nt: TGTGCCAGCAGCGTGACGGGACAGGAGAACTATGGCTACACCTTC; cdr3_aa: CASSVTGQENYGYTF
clone_size: NA; d_call: TRBD1; j_call: TRBJ1-2; v_call: TRBV7-6; cdr3_nt: TGTGCCAGCAGCCCAACGACAGGGGTAGGATATGGCTACACCTTC; cdr3_aa: CASSPTTGVGYGYTF
clone_size: NA; d_call: NA; j_call: TRBJ1-1; v_call: TRBV28; cdr3_nt: TGTGCCAGCAGTACTTTAGCGAACACTGAAGCTTTCTTT; cdr3_aa: CASSTLANTEAFF
clone_size: NA; d_call: NA; j_call: TRBJ1-2; v_call: TRBV7-2; cdr3_nt: TGTGCCAGCAGCTTAGTTTTGGGGAGTGGCTACACCTTC; cdr3_aa: CASSLVLGSGYTF
clone_size: NA; d_call: TRBD1; j_call: TRBJ2-1; v_call: TRBV5-1; cdr3_nt: TGCGCCAGCAGCTTGGATGGCCAGGGGGCCAACAATGAGCAGTTCTTC; cdr3_aa: CASSLDGQGANNEQFF
clone_size: NA; d_call: NA; j_call: TRBJ1-1; v_call: TRBV21-1; cdr3_nt: TGTGCCAGCAGCAAAGCCTCCTGTGCATCTTGGGCGAACACTGAAGCTTTCTTT; cdr3_aa: CASSKASCASWANTEAFF
clone_size: once; d_call: NA; j_call: TRBJ2-5; v_call: TRBV18; cdr3_nt: TGTGCCAGCTCACCACCGGTTAGCTTAGGAGAGACCCAGTACTTC; cdr3_aa: CASSPPVSLGETQYF
clone_size: NA; d_call: TRBD2; j_call: TRBJ2-7; v_call: TRBV5-6; cdr3_nt: TGTGCCAGCAGCTCGCGGGGGGGCGAGCAGTACTTC; cdr3_aa: CASSSRGGEQYF
clone_size: NA; d_call: NA; j_call: TRBJ2-2; v_call: TRBV2; cdr3_nt: TGTGCCAGCAGTGAAGGGTCTGGGGGCGCCGGGGAGCTGTTTTTT; cdr3_aa: CASSEGSGGAGELFF
clone_size: NA; d_call: NA; j_call: TRBJ2-3; v_call: TRBV13; cdr3_nt: TGTGCCAGCAGCCCCCAAGCCACAGATACGCAGTATTTT; cdr3_aa: CASSPQATDTQYF
clone_size: NA; d_call: NA; j_call: TRBJ2-7; v_call: TRBV28; cdr3_nt: TGTGCCAGCAGTTTATGGAGGATGGAGCAGTACTTC; cdr3_aa: CASSLWRMEQYF
clone_size: NA; d_call: TRBD2; j_call: TRBJ2-1; v_call: TRBV9; cdr3_nt: TGTGCCAGCAGCCTTATAGCGGGGGTCTACAATGAGCAGTTCTTC; cdr3_aa: CASSLIAGVYNEQFF
clone_size: NA; d_call: NA; j_call: TRBJ2-2; v_call: TRBV7-2; cdr3_nt: TGTGCCAGCAGCCGCCCCGGCGGGGAGCTGTTTTTT; cdr3_aa: CASSRPGGELFF
clone_size: NA; d_call: TRBD2; j_call: TRBJ2-3; v_call: TRBV29-1; cdr3_nt: TGCAGCGTCACGGGACTAGCGGGAGGAGATACGCAGTATTTT; cdr3_aa: CSVTGLAGGDTQYF
clone_size: NA; d_call: TRBD1; j_call: TRBJ2-2; v_call: TRBV7-9; cdr3_nt: TGTGCCAGCAGTCGACAGGGTAACGGGGAGCTGTTTTTT; cdr3_aa: CASSRQGNGELFF
clone_size: once; d_call: TRBD1; j_call: TRBJ2-4; v_call: TRBV28; cdr3_nt: TGTGCCAGCAGTTTGGGACAGCCTCTAGCCAAAAACATTCAGTACTTC; cdr3_aa: CASSLGQPLAKNIQYF
clone_size: NA; d_call: NA; j_call: TRBJ2-7; v_call: TRBV6-6; cdr3_nt: TGTGCCAGCAGCCCCCGGACAGAATCCTACGAGCAGTACTTC; cdr3_aa: CASSPRTESYEQYF
clone_size: NA; d_call: TRBD2; j_call: TRBJ2-1; v_call: TRBV6-5; cdr3_nt: TGTGCCAGCAGTCAACTAGCGGGGGATTACAATGAGCAGTTCTTC; cdr3_aa: CASSQLAGDYNEQFF
clone_size: NA; d_call: TRBD2; j_call: TRBJ2-7; v_call: TRBV7-6; cdr3_nt: TGTGCCAGCAGCCATAGCGGGAGGAGCTACGAGCAGTACTTC; cdr3_aa: CASSHSGRSYEQYF
clone_size: NA; d_call: NA; j_call: TRBJ1-6; v_call: TRBV5-1; cdr3_nt: TGCGCCAGCAGCCCGGCCGGGGTCCTTAATTCACCCCTCCACTTT; cdr3_aa: CASSPAGVLNSPLHF
clone_size: NA; d_call: NA; j_call: TRBJ1-5; v_call: TRBV7-2; cdr3_nt: TGTGCCAGCAGCTTAGTCCGGGGAGGTCAGCCCCAGCATTTT; cdr3_aa: CASSLVRGGQPQHF
clone_size: once; d_call: TRBD1; j_call: TRBJ2-7; v_call: TRBV6-5; cdr3_nt: TGTGCCAGCAGGTACCTCGGGACAGTCGAGGCCTCCGAGCAGTACTTC; cdr3_aa: CASRYLGTVEASEQYF
clone_size: few; d_call: TRBD2; j_call: TRBJ2-3; v_call: TRBV7-2; cdr3_nt: TGTGCCAGCAGCTTAGCGCGGGAGGATACGCAGTATTTT; cdr3_aa: CASSLAREDTQYF
clone_size: NA; d_call: TRBD1; j_call: TRBJ2-2; v_call: TRBV7-7; cdr3_nt: TGTGCTAGCAGCCAGGGACAGGGGGGGCACGGGGAGCTGTTTTTT; cdr3_aa: CASSQGQGGHGELFF
clone_size: NA; d_call: NA; j_call: TRBJ2-3; v_call: TRBV2; cdr3_nt: TGTGCCAGCAGCAACCAAGCCCGCTCTCGTACGCAGTATTTT; cdr3_aa: CASSNQARSRTQYF
clone_size: NA; d_call: TRBD1; j_call: TRBJ1-2; v_call: TRBV7-9; cdr3_nt: TGTGCCAGCAGCTTAGTGGACAGGGCTCGGGGACATGGCTACACCTTC; cdr3_aa: CASSLVDRARGHGYTF
clone_size: NA; d_call: NA; j_call: TRBJ2-3; v_call: TRBV28; cdr3_nt: TGTGCCAGCAAGGTTGCGGGGGATACGCAGTATTTT; cdr3_aa: CASKVAGDTQYF
clone_size: NA; d_call: NA; j_call: TRBJ1-2; v_call: TRBV18; cdr3_nt: TGTGCCAGCTCACCTCAGGGGTATGGCTACACCTTC; cdr3_aa: CASSPQGYGYTF
clone_size: NA; d_call: NA; j_call: TRBJ1-3; v_call: TRBV6-6; cdr3_nt: TGTGCCACCCCCGGGGGAAACACCATATATTTT; cdr3_aa: CATPGGNTIYF
clone_size: NA; d_call: TRBD1; j_call: TRBJ2-1; v_call: TRBV6-5; cdr3_nt: TGTGCCAGCATGGGACAGCAATACAATGAGCAGTTCTTC; cdr3_aa: CASMGQQYNEQFF
clone_size: NA; d_call: NA; j_call: TRBJ2-7; v_call: TRBV18; cdr3_nt: TGTGCCAGCTCAGCCGACAGATTTTCCTACGAGCAGTACTTC; cdr3_aa: CASSADRFSYEQYF
clone_size: few; d_call: NA; j_call: TRBJ2-4; v_call: TRBV5-6; cdr3_nt: TGTGCCAGCAGCCAACTCGTGAGTCTAGCCAAAAACATTCAGTACTTC; cdr3_aa: CASSQLVSLAKNIQYF
clone_size: NA; d_call: NA; j_call: TRBJ1-1; v_call: TRBV28; cdr3_nt: TGTGCCAGCAGCCGCCCGGGGGTGGGAAACACTGAAGCTTTCTTT; cdr3_aa: CASSRPGVGNTEAFF
clone_size: few; d_call: NA; j_call: TRBJ2-7; v_call: TRBV14; cdr3_nt: TGTGCCAGCAGCCAAGGGAGGGTAAGGGCCCGAGGGTACGAGCAGTACTTC; cdr3_aa: CASSQGRVRARGYEQYF
clone_size: NA; d_call: TRBD2; j_call: TRBJ2-1; v_call: TRBV27; cdr3_nt: TGTGCCAGCAGTTTCAGCGGGAGGGCCATTAATGAGCAGTTCTTC; cdr3_aa: CASSFSGRAINEQFF